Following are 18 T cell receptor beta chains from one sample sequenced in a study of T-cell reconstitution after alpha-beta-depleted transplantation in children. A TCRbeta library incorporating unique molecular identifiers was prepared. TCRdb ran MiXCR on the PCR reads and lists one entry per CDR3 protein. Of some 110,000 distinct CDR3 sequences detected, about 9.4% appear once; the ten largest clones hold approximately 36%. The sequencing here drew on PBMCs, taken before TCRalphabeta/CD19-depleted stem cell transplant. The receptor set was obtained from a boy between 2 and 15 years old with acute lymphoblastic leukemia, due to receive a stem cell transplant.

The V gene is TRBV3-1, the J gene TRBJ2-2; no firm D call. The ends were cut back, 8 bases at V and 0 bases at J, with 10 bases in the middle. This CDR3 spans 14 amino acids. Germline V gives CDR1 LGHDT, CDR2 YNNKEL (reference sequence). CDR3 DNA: TGTGCCAGCGGAGCTACCACGAACACCGGGGAGCTGTTTTTT. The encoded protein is CASGATTNTGELFF.

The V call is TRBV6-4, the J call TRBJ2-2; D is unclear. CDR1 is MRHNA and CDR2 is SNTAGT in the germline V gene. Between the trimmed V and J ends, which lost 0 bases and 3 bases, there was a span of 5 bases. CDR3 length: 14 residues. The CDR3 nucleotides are TGTGCCAGCAGTGACTCGACTCACACCGGGGAGCTGTTTTTT. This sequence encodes CASSDSTHTGELFF.

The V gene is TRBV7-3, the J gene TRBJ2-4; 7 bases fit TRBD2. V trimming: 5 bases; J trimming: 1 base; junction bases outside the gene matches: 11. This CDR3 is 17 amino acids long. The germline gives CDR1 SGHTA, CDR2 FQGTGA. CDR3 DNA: TGTGCCAGCAGCCCGGGAGGTGCGGGAGCTGCCAAAAACATTCAGTACTTC. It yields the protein CASSPGGAGAAKNIQYF.

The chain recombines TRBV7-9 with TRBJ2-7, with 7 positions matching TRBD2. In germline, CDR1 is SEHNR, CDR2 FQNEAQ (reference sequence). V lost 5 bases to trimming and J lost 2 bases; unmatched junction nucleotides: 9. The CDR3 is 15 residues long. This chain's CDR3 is CASSARLAAAYEQYF. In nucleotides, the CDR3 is TGTGCCAGCAGCGCCCGCCTAGCGGCGGCCTACGAGCAGTACTTC. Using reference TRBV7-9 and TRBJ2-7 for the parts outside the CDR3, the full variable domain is DTGVSQNPRHKITKRGQNVTFRCDPISEHNRLYWYRQTLGQGPEFLTYFQNEAQLEKSRLLSDRFSAERPKGSFSTLEIQRTEQGDSAMYLCASSARLAAAYEQYFGPGTRLTVT.

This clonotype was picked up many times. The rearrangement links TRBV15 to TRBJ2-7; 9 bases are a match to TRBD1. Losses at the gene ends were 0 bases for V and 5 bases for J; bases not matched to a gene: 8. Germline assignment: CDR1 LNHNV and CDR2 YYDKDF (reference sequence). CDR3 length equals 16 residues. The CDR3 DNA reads TGTGCCACCAGCAGAGATCCGGGACAGGGAAGCGACGAGCAGTACTTC. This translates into CATSRDPGQGSDEQYF. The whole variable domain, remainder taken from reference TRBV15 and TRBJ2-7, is DAMVIQNPRYQVTQFGKPVTLSCSQTLNHNVMYWYQQKSSQAPKLLFHYYDKDFNNEADTPDNFQSRRPNTSFCFLDIRSPGLGDTAMYLCATSRDPGQGSDEQYFGPGTRLTVT.

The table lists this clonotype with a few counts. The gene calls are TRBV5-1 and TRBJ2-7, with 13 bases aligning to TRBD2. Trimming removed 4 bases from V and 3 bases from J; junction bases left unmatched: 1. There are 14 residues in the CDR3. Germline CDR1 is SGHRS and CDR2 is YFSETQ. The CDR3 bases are TGCGCCAGCAGCGGACTAGCGGGGGACTACGAGCAGTACTTC. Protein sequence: CASSGLAGDYEQYF.

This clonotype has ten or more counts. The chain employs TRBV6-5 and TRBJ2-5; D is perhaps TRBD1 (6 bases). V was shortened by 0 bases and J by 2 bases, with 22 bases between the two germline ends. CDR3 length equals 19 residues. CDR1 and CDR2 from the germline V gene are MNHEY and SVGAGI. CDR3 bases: TGTGCCAGCAGTTACTCCCTCTTTTTAGGGGGAAGTGAACAAGAGACCCAGTACTTC. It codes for CASSYSLFLGGSEQETQYF.

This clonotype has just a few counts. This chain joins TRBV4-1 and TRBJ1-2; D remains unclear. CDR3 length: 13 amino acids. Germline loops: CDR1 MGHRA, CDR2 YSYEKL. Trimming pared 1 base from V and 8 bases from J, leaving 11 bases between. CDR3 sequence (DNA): TGCGCCAGCAGCCAAGCGGGTTATTCGGGCTACACCTTC. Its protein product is CASSQAGYSGYTF.

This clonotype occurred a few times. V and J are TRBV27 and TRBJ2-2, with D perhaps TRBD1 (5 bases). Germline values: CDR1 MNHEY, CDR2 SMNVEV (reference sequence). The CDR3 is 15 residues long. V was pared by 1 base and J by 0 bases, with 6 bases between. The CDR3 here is CASSLLGANTGELFF. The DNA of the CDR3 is TGTGCCAGCAGTTTATTAGGGGCGAACACCGGGGAGCTGTTTTTT.

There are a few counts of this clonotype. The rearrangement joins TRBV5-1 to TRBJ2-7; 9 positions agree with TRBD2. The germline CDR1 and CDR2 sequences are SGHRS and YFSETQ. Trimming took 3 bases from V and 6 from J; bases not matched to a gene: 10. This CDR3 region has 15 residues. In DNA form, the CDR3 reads TGCGCCAGCAGCTGGGGGTCTAGCGGGACGGTCGAGCAGTACTTC. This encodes CASSWGSSGTVEQYF.

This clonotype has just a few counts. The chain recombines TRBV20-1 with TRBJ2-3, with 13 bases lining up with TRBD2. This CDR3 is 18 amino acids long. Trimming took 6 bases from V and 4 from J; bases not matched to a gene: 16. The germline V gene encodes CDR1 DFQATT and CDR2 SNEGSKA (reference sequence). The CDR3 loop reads CSAGILAGGPGDADTQYF. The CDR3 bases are TGCAGTGCAGGGATACTAGCGGGAGGGCCAGGGGATGCAGATACGCAGTATTTT.

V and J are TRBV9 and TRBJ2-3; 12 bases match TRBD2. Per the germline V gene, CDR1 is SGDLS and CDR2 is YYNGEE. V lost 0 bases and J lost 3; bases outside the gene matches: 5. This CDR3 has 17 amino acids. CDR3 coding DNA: TGTGCCAGCAGCGTAGGCGGGCTAGCGGGAGGGACAGATACGCAGTATTTT. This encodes CASSVGGLAGGTDTQYF. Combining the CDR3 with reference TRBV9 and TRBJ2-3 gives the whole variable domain DSGVTQTPKHLITATGQRVTLRCSPRSGDLSVYWYQQSLDQGLQFLIQYYNGEERAKGNILERFSAQQFPDLHSELNLSSLELGDSALYFCASSVGGLAGGTDTQYFGPGTRLTVL.

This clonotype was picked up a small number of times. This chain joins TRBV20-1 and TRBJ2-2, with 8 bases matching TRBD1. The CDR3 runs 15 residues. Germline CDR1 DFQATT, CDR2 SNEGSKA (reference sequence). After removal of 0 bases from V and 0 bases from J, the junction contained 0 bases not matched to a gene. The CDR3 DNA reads TGCAGTGCTAGAGAGACAGGGGCGAACACCGGGGAGCTGTTTTTT. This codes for CSARETGANTGELFF.

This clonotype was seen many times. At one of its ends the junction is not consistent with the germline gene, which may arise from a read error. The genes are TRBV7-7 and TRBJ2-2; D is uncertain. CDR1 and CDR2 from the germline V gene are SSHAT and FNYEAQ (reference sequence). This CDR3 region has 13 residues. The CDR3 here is CASSTEKSGELFF. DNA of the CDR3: TGTGCTAGCAGTACAGAGAAGTCCGGGGAGCTGTTTTTT.

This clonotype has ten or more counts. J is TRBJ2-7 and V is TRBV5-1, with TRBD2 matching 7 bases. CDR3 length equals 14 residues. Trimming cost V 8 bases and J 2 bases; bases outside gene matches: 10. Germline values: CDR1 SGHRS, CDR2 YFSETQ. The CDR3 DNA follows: TGCGCCAGTAAGCGAGAGGGGAGGGCCTACGAGCAGTACTTC. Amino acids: CASKREGRAYEQYF.

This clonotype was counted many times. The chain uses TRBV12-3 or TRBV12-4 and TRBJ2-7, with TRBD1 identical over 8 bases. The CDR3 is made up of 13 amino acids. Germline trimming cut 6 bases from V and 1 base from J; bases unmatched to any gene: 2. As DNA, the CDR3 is TGTGCCAGCAGAGGACAGGGATCCTACGAGCAGTACTTC. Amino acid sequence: CASRGQGSYEQYF.

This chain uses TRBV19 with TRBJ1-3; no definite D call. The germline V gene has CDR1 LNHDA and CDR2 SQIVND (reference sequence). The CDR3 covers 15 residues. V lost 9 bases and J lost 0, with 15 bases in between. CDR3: CASQDGLNSGNTIYF. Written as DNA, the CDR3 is TGTGCCAGCCAAGACGGACTCAACTCTGGAAACACCATATATTTT.

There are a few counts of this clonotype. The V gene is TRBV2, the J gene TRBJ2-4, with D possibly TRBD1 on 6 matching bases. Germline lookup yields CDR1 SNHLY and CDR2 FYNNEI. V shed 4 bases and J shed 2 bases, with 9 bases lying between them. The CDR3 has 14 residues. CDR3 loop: CASSGGHPKNIQYF. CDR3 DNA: TGTGCCAGCAGTGGGGGACATCCCAAAAACATTCAGTACTTC. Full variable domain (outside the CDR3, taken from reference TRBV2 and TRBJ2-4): EPEVTQTPSHQVTQMGQEVILRCVPISNHLYFYWYRQILGQKVEFLVSFYNNEISEKSEIFDDQFSVERPDGSNFTLKIRSTKLEDSAMYFCASSGGHPKNIQYFGAGTRLSVL.